The source of this T cell receptor beta chain is a study of blood T cell repertoires in COVID-19. This CDR3 region has 11 residues. The V and J ends lost 6 bases and 13 bases, in that order; junction bases with no gene match: 5. The germline gives CDR1 DFQATT, CDR2 SNEGSKA (reference sequence). TCRdb's copy holds only in-frame clones and misses some; the assay was immunoSEQ multiplex PCR. The sample carries tens of thousands of clones, 86% recorded once. Source material: peripheral blood. The receptor was isolated from a man in his fifties in a cohort sampled during active COVID-19. The V call is TRBV20-1, the J call TRBJ2-1, with 11 bases fitting TRBD2. CDR3 DNA sequence: TGCAGTGCACATCTAGCGGGGGGACAGTTCTTC. Translated, it gives CSAHLAGGQFF.